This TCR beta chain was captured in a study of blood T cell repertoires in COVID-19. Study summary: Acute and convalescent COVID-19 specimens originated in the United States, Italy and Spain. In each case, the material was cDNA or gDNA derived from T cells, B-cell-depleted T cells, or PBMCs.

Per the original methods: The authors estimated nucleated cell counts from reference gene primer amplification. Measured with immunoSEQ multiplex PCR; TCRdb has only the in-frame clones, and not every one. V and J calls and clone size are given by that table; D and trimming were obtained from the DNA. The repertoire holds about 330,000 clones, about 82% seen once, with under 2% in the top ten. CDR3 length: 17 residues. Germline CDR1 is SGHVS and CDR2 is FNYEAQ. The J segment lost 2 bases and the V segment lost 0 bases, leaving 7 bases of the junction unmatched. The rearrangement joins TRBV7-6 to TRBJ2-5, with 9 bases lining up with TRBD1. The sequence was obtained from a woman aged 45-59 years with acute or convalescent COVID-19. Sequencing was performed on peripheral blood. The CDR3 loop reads CASSLAPGTGYQETQYF. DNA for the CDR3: TGTGCCAGCAGCTTAGCGCCAGGGACAGGGTATCAAGAGACCCAGTACTTC.